Sequencing of this T cell receptor beta chain was carried out in a study of a mutant IDH1 vaccine in newly diagnosed glioma. Study-level background: Beginning 4-6 weeks after radiotherapy alone, or with temozolomide cycles, vaccination took place.

Time point in this sample: week 35, safety follow-up. Doses of 300 ug of mutant IDH1 20-mer peptide were given with topical imiquimod. The protocol was immunoSEQ multiplex PCR, while the TCRdb copy is restricted to in-frame clones and leaves out a portion. The data hold around 44,000 clones, with approximately 79% observed a single time. Turning to this clone: Antigen specificity is unknown.

This material consisted of PBMCs, taken from a glioma patient whose treatment included an IDH1 peptide vaccine. The clonotype originates from a man aged 35 to 55 with glioma.

The CDR3 is CASSLGRNSYEQYF. Written as DNA, the CDR3 is TGTGCCAGCAGCTTAGGACGGAACTCCTACGAGCAGTACTTC. V usage is TRBV11-2 and J usage is TRBJ2-7; no clear D. Per the germline V gene, CDR1 is SGHAT and CDR2 is FQNNGV. The CDR3 has 14 amino acids. The V end was cut by 1 base, the J end by 0 bases, with 7 bases between.